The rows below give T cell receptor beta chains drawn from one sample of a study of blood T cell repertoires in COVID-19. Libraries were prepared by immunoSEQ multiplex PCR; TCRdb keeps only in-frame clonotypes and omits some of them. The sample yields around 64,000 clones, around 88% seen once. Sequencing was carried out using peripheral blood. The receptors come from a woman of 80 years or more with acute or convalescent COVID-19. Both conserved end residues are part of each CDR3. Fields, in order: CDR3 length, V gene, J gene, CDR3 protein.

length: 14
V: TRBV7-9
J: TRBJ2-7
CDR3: CASLDSGRSYEQYF

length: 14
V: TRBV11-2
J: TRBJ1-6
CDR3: CASRERQGRSPLHF

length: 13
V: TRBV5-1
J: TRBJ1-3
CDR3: CASRKGGGNTIYF

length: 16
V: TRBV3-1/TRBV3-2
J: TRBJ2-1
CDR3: CASSHSGTGAPNEQFF

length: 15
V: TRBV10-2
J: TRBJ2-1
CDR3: CASRDSGAGGNEQFF

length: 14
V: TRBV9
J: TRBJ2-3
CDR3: CASSVAASTDTQYF

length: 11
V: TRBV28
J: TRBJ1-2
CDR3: CASFGQEGYTF

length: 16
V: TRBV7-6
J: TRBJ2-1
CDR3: CASSLFQRGIPNEQFF

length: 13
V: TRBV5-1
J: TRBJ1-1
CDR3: CASSFGWNTEAFF

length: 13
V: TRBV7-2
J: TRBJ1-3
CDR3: CASSLGHGNTIYF

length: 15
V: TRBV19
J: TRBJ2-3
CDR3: CASSQSDSSTDTQYF

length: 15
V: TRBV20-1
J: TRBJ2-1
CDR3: CSASGPGQLDNEQFF

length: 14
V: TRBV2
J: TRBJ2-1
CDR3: CASSSGTSLYEQFF

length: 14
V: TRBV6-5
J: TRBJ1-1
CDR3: CASVVGRVNTEAFF

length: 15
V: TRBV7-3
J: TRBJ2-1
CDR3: CASSSNSPPREEQFF

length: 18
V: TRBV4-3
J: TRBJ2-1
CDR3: CASSQGFVTGGPSSEQFF

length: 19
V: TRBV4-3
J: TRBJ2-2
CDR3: CASSQDIAVAGPNGGELFF

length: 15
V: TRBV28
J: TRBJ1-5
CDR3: CASSPDRGRNQPQHF

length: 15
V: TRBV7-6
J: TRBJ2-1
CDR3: CASSHSRGLSNEQFF

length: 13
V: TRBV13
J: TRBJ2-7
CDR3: CASSTRYGYEQYF

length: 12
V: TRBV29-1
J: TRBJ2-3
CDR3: CSFRESTDTQYF

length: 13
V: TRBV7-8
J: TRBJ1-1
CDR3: CASSRRENTEAFF

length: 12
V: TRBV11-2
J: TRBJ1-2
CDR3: CASGGRAYGYTF

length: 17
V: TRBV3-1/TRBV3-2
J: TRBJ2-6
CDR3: CASSLGQGLSGANVLTF

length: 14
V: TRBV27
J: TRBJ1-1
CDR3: CASSPTGSGTEAFF

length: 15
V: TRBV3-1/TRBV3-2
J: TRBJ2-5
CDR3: CASSQAGPRGETQYF

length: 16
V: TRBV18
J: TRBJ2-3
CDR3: CASSPPGQARPDTQYF

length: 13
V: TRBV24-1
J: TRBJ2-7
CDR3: CATSEKGRGEQYF

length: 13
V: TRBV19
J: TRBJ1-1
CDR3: CASSPRFEGEAFF

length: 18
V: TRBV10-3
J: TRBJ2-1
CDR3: CAISESSGRPLPYNEQFF

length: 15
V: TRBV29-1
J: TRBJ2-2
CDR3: CSVDDGGQGAGELFF

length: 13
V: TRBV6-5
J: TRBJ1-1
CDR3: CASDVKGGTEAFF

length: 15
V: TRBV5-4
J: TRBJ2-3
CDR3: CASSLEQMSWDTQYF

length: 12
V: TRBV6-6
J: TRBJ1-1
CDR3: CASGYRVTEAFF

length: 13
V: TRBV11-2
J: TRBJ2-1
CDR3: CASSLDLRGEQFF

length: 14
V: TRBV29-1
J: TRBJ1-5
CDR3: CSVEGRQGSEPQHF

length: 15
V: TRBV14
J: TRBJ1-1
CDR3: CASSLNRGLGTEAFF

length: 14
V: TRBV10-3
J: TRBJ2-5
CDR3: CARPGQGFGETQYF

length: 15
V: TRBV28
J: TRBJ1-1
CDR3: CASSFIGTGRTEAFF

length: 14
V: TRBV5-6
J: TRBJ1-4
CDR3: CASSSGVPNEKLFF

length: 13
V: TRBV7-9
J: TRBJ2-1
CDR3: CAGESGGPNEQFF

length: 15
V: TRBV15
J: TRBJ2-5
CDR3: CATSSGGAPGETQYF

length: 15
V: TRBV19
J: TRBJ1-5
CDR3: CASSPPGTSNQPQHF

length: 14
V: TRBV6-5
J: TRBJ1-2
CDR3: CASTEGGSSYGYTF